The 17 T cell receptor beta chains in this list originate from one sample, sequenced in a study of beta chain features in type 1 diabetes listed by TCRdb under 2018. Library preparation was by the immunoSEQ multiplex PCR assay. All of the isolated RNA was reverse transcribed with the High Capacity cDNA Reverse Transcription Kit, so expressed TCRB transcripts were sequenced. TCRdb mirrors the immuneACCESS table, restricted to in-frame sequences. Some clones are absent from its copies; in checked studies, under half trace to an unresolved V gene, and the reason for the others is unknown. The sample data list more than 550,000 clones, and roughly 13% of these were observed just once. The ten biggest clones cover 0.035% to 0.045% of the sample. On the study overall, not on this receptor specifically: Type 1 diabetes patients showed a moderate but significant shortening of TCRB CDR3 length in all four CD4+ subsets.

Their antigens remain unidentified. Sequencing was carried out using naive CD4+ T cells from blood. Reading the label with the study, this specimen's cell subset or site is: true naive CD4+ T cells. The source is a man younger than 35 with type 1 diabetes.

This clone was found a few times. This chain connects TRBV7-8 to TRBJ2-1; 9 bases align to TRBD1. The V gene end was trimmed by 1 base and the J gene end by 7 bases; junction bases not matched to a gene: 14. Germline CDR1 is SGHVS and CDR2 is FQNEAQ. This CDR3 contains 18 residues. The CDR3 nucleotides read TGTGCCAGCAGCTTAGGTCCCGGGACAGGGTCTACAAGAAATGAGCAGTTCTTC. Translated: CASSLGPGTGSTRNEQFF. Using reference TRBV7-8 and TRBJ2-1 for the parts outside the CDR3, the full variable domain is GAGVSQSPRYKVAKRGQDVALRCDPISGHVSLFWYQQALGQGPEFLTYFQNEAQLDKSGLPSDRFFAERPEGSVSTLKIQRTQQEDSAVYLCASSLGPGTGSTRNEQFFGPGTRLTVL.

There are a few counts of this clone. The chain employs TRBV30 and TRBJ1-1; maybe TRBD1 (5 bases). The CDR3 is made up of 13 amino acids. Trimming stripped 1 base from V and 1 base from J, with 7 bases between. In germline, CDR1 is GTSNPN, CDR2 SVGIG (reference sequence). CDR3 nucleotides: TGTGCCTGGAGTGCTGGGACGAACACTGAAGCTTTCTTT. Its protein is CAWSAGTNTEAFF.

V is TRBV7-8 and J is TRBJ2-7, with D hard to call. This CDR3 region has 14 residues. The ends were cut back, 1 base at V and 3 bases at J, with 10 bases in the middle. CDR1 is SGHVS and CDR2 is FQNEAQ in the germline V gene. The CDR3 nucleotides are TGTGCCAGCAGCTTAGGGGCAGGTTACTACGAGCAGTACTTC. Residues: CASSLGAGYYEQYF.

Only a few counts were recorded for this clone. This chain connects TRBV7-9 to TRBJ2-5; D gene ambiguous. CDR1 and CDR2 (germline): SEHNR, FQNEAQ (reference sequence). The CDR3 consists of 15 residues. Trimming took off 1 base at V and 5 bases at J, with 14 bases between the two ends. Here the CDR3 reads CASSLETWIGETQYF. The CDR3 DNA reads as TGTGCCAGCAGCTTAGAGACTTGGATAGGGGAGACCCAGTACTTC.

This clone was counted a few times. V usage is TRBV7-2 and J usage is TRBJ2-3; D might be TRBD1 (5 bases). The CDR3 runs 14 residues. The germline V gene encodes CDR1 SGHTA and CDR2 FQGNSA. Trimming removed 1 base from V and 6 bases from J, with 11 bases in between. The CDR3 loop is CASSLGQSWDTQYF. The CDR3 region has the DNA TGTGCCAGCAGCTTAGGACAGTCATGGGATACGCAGTATTTT.

The chain recombines TRBV6-1 with TRBJ1-1; the D gene is possibly TRBD1 (5 bases). V was clipped by 1 base and J by 4 bases, with 13 bases between them. This CDR3 comprises 15 residues. In germline, CDR1 is MNHNS, CDR2 SASEGT. The CDR3 coding sequence is TGTGCCAGCAGTGAAGTTTGGGGGAGCGGCACTGAAGCTTTCTTT. Protein: CASSEVWGSGTEAFF.

This clone was seen a handful of times. The rearrangement links TRBV10-3 to TRBJ1-1, with a possible D match to TRBD1 (5 bases). Germline V gene sequence: CDR1 ENHRY, CDR2 SYGVKD. The CDR3 runs 13 residues. The V end was cut by 7 bases, the J end by 1 base, with 10 bases between. CDR3: CAITPQGNTEAFF. CDR3 coding DNA: TGTGCCATCACCCCTCAGGGGAACACTGAAGCTTTCTTT.

This clone has a handful of counts. The V gene is TRBV5-4, the J gene TRBJ2-5; D could derive from TRBD1 or TRBD2 (5 bases each). Germline-derived CDR1 and CDR2 are SGHNT and YYREEE (reference sequence). The CDR3 consists of 12 residues. Trimming removed 0 bases at V and 7 bases at J, with 7 bases between. The CDR3 DNA reads TGTGCCAGCAGCTTGGATGGGGGGACCCAGTACTTC. Residues: CASSLDGGTQYF.

This chain joins TRBV21-1 and TRBJ2-7; the table names TRBD1, a call not compared with the DNA. TRBV21-1 constitutes a pseudogene. This CDR3 is built from 14 residues. As DNA, the CDR3 is TGTGCCAGCAGCACCGAACAGGGGGAAACCGAGCAGTACTTC. This gives the protein CASSTEQGETEQYF.

The chain employs TRBV27 and TRBJ1-1, with D possibly TRBD1 on 6 matching bases. In germline, CDR1 is MNHEY, CDR2 SMNVEV (reference sequence). CDR3 size: 10 residues. The CDR3 DNA reads TGTGAAGGGGGATGGACTGAAGCTTTCTTT. This sequence encodes CEGGWTEAFF.

The chain employs TRBV6-5 and TRBJ2-1; 12 nucleotides agree with TRBD1. The CDR3 length is 15 residues. The V and J ends lost 5 bases and 4 bases, in that order; junction bases with no gene match: 3. CDR1 and CDR2 (germline): MNHEY, SVGAGI. The CDR3 DNA reads TGTGCCAGCAGTAGGGACAGGGGGCCTTACAATGAGCAGTTCTTC. This encodes CASSRDRGPYNEQFF.

This clone came up a few times. The chain joins TRBV4-2 to TRBJ1-4; D is ambiguous. The germline gives CDR1 LGHNA, CDR2 YNFKEQ. Deletions cut 0 bases from V and 4 bases from J, with 9 bases between. This CDR3 contains 15 residues. This chain's CDR3 is CASSQDRVINEKLFF. The CDR3 bases are TGTGCCAGCAGCCAAGATAGGGTGATTAATGAAAAACTGTTTTTT.

The V call is TRBV19, the J call TRBJ2-1; maybe TRBD2 (5 bases). The CDR3 contains 17 residues. Germline-derived CDR1 and CDR2 are LNHDA and SQIVND (reference sequence). The germline V and J ends were trimmed by 7 bases and 1 base, with 20 bases remaining between them. The CDR3 region is CASTFSAEPGSYNEQFF. The CDR3 DNA is TGTGCCAGTACCTTCTCTGCGGAGCCGGGGTCCTACAATGAGCAGTTCTTC. The entire variable domain, with the rest obtained from reference TRBV19 and TRBJ2-1, is as follows: DGGITQSPKYLFRKEGQNVTLSCEQNLNHDAMYWYRQDPGQGLRLIYYSQIVNDFQKGDIAEGYSVSREKKESFPLTVTSAQKNPTAFYLCASTFSAEPGSYNEQFFGPGTRLTVL.

This clone has only a few counts. V gene TRBV6-5 combines with J gene TRBJ2-7, with a tentative D call TRBD1 (5 bases). Trimming removed 5 bases at V and 2 bases at J, with 16 bases between. CDR3 size: 15 residues. Germline values: CDR1 MNHEY, CDR2 SVGAGI. CDR3: CASSAHRGSTYEQYF. In nucleotides, the CDR3 is TGTGCCAGCAGTGCCCATAGGGGAAGCACCTACGAGCAGTACTTC.

In its sample, this clone was seen a few times. Written as DNA, the CDR3 is TGCAGCGTCCCCCGGCCGCCCCTGAACACCGGGGAGCTGTTTTTT. This encodes CSVPRPPLNTGELFF. This rearrangement joins TRBV29-1 to TRBJ2-2; no clear D gene. Germline-derived CDR1 and CDR2 are SQVTM and ANQGSEA. This CDR3 spans 15 amino acids. V lost 6 bases and J 1 base, leaving 15 bases between the germline ends.

This clone came up a few times. The V gene is TRBV29-1, the J gene TRBJ2-5; TRBD1 agrees at 7 bases. The CDR3 length is 18 residues. Unmatched junction bases numbered 23, after V lost 6 bases and J lost 4 bases. The germline V gene encodes CDR1 SQVTM and CDR2 ANQGSEA. The CDR3 DNA is TGCAGCGTCTTGAAGTCCGGGTACAGGGTGGCAGGGGGAGAGACCCAGTACTTC. This codes for CSVLKSGYRVAGGETQYF. The variable domain in full, completed from reference TRBV29-1 and TRBJ2-5, reads SAVISQKPSRDICQRGTSLTIQCQVDSQVTMMFWYRQQPGQSLTLIATANQGSEATYESGFVIDKFPISRPNLTFSTLTVSNMSPEDSSIYLCSVLKSGYRVAGGETQYFGPGTRLLVL.

The chain's CDR3 is CASSVDGQGRQTQYF. The CDR3 DNA is TGTGCCAGCAGCGTAGATGGTCAGGGGAGACAGACCCAGTACTTC. The chain employs TRBV9 and TRBJ2-5, with D tentatively TRBD1 (6 bases). CDR1 SGDLS and CDR2 YYNGEE come from the germline V gene. The CDR3 contains 15 residues. Trimming pared 0 bases from V and 6 bases from J, leaving 15 bases between.